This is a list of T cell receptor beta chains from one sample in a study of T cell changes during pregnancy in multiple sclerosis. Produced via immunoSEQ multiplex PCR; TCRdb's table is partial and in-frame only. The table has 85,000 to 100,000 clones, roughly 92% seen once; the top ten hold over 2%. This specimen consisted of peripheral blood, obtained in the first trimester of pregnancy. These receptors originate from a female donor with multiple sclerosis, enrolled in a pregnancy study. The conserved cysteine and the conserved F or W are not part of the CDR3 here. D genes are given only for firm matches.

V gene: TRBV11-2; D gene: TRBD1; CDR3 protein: ASSSTSGGKAF
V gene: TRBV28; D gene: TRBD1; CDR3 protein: ASSLPRDRRNQPQH
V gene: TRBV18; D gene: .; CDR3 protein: ASSPGISNNEQF
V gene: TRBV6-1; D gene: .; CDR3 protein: ASSEGPQGVYEQY
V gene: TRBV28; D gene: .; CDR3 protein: ASSINTRTALGYGYT
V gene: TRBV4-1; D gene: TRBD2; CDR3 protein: ASSQPSGSATSYNEQF
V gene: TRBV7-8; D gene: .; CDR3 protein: ASILGGGNQPQH
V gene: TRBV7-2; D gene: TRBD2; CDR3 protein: ASSRTSGNYEQY
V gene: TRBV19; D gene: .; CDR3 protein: ASTGLKAF
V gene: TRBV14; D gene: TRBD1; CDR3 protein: ASSAGQLYGYT
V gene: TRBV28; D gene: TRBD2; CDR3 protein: ASSASGTSGVNEQF
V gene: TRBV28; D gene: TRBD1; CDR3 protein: ASSFGTGHTGELF
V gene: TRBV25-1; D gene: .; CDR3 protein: ASSLPGGPNEQF
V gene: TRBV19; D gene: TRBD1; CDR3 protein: ASSIGQGGTYNEQF
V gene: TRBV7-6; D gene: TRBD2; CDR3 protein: ASSSGLAGSTDTQY
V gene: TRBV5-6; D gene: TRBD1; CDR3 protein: ASSWGQGGRETQY
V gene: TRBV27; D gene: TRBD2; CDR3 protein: ASSLWGTSGISEQY
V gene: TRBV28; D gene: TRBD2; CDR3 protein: ASSLLAGGLTDTQY
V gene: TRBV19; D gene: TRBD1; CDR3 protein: ASKGQVGNQPQH
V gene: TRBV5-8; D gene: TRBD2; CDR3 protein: ASISGEFSGANVLT
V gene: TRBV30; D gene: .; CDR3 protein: AWSFGHGLTEAF
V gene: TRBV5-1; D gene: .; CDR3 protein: ASSLVGGRGAGELF
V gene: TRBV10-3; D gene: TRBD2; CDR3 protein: AIRSGRDTDTQY
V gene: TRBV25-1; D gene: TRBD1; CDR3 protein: ASSDDRGGDEKLF
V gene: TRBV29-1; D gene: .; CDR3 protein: SVDGFAGADEQF
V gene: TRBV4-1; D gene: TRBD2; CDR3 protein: ASSQFGLGNYEQY
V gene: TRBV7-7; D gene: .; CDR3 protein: ASSLGIPGETQY
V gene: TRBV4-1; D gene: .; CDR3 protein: ASSQVNQETQY
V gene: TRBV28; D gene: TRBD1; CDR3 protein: ASSVDRGGQPQH
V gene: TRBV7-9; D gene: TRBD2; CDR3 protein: ASSLTGRRELGETQY
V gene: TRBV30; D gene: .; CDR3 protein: AWSVRTGRETQY
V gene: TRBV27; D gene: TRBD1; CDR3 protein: ASSLDRNMNTEAF
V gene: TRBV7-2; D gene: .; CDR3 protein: ASTLGGYSNQPQH
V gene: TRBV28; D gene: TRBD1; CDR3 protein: ASEEGQIHSKGYT
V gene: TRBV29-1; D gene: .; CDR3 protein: SVETGGLGGYSYEQY
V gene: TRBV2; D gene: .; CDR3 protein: ASSGTPGWYWTEAF
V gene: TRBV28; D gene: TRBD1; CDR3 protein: AATGTGGYGEKLF
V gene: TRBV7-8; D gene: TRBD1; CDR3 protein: ASSLLGQGASSLGIQY
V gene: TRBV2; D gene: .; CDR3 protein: ASSEWQDYEQY
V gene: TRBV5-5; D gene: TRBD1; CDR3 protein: ASSLTGGGFRSGANVLT
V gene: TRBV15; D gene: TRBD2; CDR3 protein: ATSREGTSGQETQY